This T cell receptor beta chain was recovered during a study of cytomegalovirus exposure and HLA in healthy donors. Study-level findings and limits: CMV antigen specificity of three CMV-associated chains was confirmed in vitro. Later genetic work tied a missense DCLRE1C variant to beta-chain V and J trimming. While the bulk of TCR sequences proved rare, some public TCRs turned up in many donors.

The CDR3 is 15 amino acids. Deletions cut 5 bases from V and 3 bases from J, with 14 bases between. Germline V CDR1 and CDR2: SGHVS, FNYEAQ. Of note for this clone: Its matching antigen is unknown.

The PCR contained 60 Vbeta and 13 Jbeta primers. Assay: immunoSEQ multiplex PCR; the TCRdb copy retains only in-frame clones and omits some. The sample has some 140,000 clones, roughly 89% seen once. This clonotype originated in a woman aged 30 to 39 in good health and CMV-seronegative. This chain connects TRBV7-6 to TRBJ1-3, with TRBD1 as a possible D gene (5 bases). Sequencing was done on a sample of PBMCs. CDR3 coding DNA: TGTGCCAGCAGCCCGGGGGTTTCGGTTGGAAACACCATATATTTT. Its protein product is CASSPGVSVGNTIYF.